This entry concerns a single T cell receptor beta chain. Its matching antigen is unknown. This sample was included in a study of OX40 agonist ivuxolimab in advanced cancers. For the study at large: Three patients showed partial responses: one hepatocellular carcinoma and two cutaneous melanoma cases.

Study-wide points: Clonal expansion in partial responders at 0.1-3.0 mg/kg ranked among the lowest. Clonal expansion was seen in CD4+ and CD8+ blood T cells by week 6 at 0.1 to 3.0 mg/kg.

CDR1 is SGDLS, CDR2 YYNGEE, per germline. The CDR3 loop spans 16 amino acids. The V and J ends lost 0 bases and 1 base respectively, with 10 bases between them. Method: immunoSEQ multiplex PCR; TCRdb's copy keeps in-frame clones and lacks some. The sample contains about 27,000 clones, over 75% of which appear only once. This receptor was identified in an adult with an advanced solid tumor such as melanoma, head and neck, liver or kidney cancer. The rearrangement links TRBV9 to TRBJ1-4; tentative D call: TRBD1 (6 bases). Sequenced here: CD4+ or CD8+ T cells sorted from blood, sampled in a trial of the OX40 agonist ivuxolimab. The CDR3 loop is CASSVGQDLTNEKLFF. CDR3 nucleotides: TGTGCCAGCAGCGTAGGACAGGACTTAACTAATGAAAAACTGTTTTTT.